These 16 T cell receptor beta chains share one sample of origin, sequenced in a study of blood T cell repertoires in COVID-19. The protocol was immunoSEQ multiplex PCR, while the TCRdb copy is restricted to in-frame clones and leaves out a portion. The sample has 120,000 to 150,000 clones, around nine tenths seen once. The sample consisted of peripheral blood. The receptors originated from a woman in her fifties or sixties with active or convalescent COVID-19.

This chain links TRBV7-2 with TRBJ1-2, with 7 bases lining up with TRBD1. The CDR3 is 13 residues long. V dropped 4 bases and J dropped 7; count of bases not matched to a gene: 6. Germline values: CDR1 SGHTA, CDR2 FQGNSA. The CDR3 DNA follows: TGTGCCAGCAGCTCCCAGACAGGGAGTGGCTACACCTTC. Protein: CASSSQTGSGYTF.

CDR3 in amino acids: CASSLRVTGTSPLHF. The CDR3 DNA follows: TGTGCCAGCAGTTTAAGAGTGACAGGAACATCACCCCTCCACTTT. The V call is TRBV28, the J call TRBJ1-6; a weak D match, TRBD1 (6 bases). The CDR3 is 15 residues long. Trimming took off 2 bases at V and 10 bases at J, with 15 bases between the two ends. CDR1 and CDR2 from the germline V gene are MDHEN and SYDVKM.

The V and J genes are TRBV7-8 and TRBJ2-5, with TRBD1 matching 9 bases. J gave up 5 bases and V 5 bases, and 12 bases lay outside the gene matches. Germline V gives CDR1 SGHVS, CDR2 FQNEAQ. The CDR3 extends over 16 amino acids. The CDR3 spells CASSATGTGITETQYF. The CDR3 DNA sequence: TGTGCCAGCAGCGCTACTGGGACAGGGATTACGGAGACCCAGTACTTC.

This chain uses TRBV18 with TRBJ1-1, with D perhaps TRBD1 (6 bases). The ends were cut back, 1 base at V and 8 bases at J, with 11 bases in the middle. CDR1 KGHSH and CDR2 LQKENI come from the germline V gene. The CDR3 is 13 residues long. DNA of the CDR3: TGTGCCAGCTCACCACGGGAAGGGACAGAAGCTTTCTTT. Residues: CASSPREGTEAFF.

This clone was recorded once. The chain joins TRBV5-6 to TRBJ2-7; TRBD2 aligns across 7 bases. This CDR3 has 17 amino acids. CDR1 SGHDT and CDR2 YYEEEE come from the germline V gene. V trimming: 1 base; J trimming: 7 bases; junction bases outside the gene matches: 17. The DNA of the CDR3 is TGTGCCAGCAGCTTGAGGCTCCTGGGGGGGAATGCTCGGGAGCAGTACTTC. Protein: CASSLRLLGGNAREQYF.

The chain couples TRBV7-9 to TRBJ1-1; TRBD1 might be the D (6 bases). CDR1 SEHNR and CDR2 FQNEAQ come from the germline V gene (reference sequence). V was pared by 5 bases and J by 4 bases, with 17 bases between. The CDR3 is 15 amino acids. The CDR3 sequence is CASSLRAQGSTEAFF. The CDR3 DNA is TGTGCCAGCAGCCTTAGGGCCCAGGGGAGCACTGAAGCTTTCTTT. Combining the CDR3 with reference TRBV7-9 and TRBJ1-1 gives the whole variable domain DTGVSQNPRHKITKRGQNVTFRCDPISEHNRLYWYRQTLGQGPEFLTYFQNEAQLEKSRLLSDRFSAERPKGSFSTLEIQRTEQGDSAMYLCASSLRAQGSTEAFFGQGTRLTVV.

Points on this clone: The sample carries other DNA sequences with the same CDR3. V and J are TRBV2 and TRBJ2-7, with a weak D call TRBD1 (5 bases). In germline, CDR1 is SNHLY, CDR2 FYNNEI. The CDR3 extends over 15 amino acids. Deletions cut 8 bases from V and 0 bases from J, with 17 bases between. This chain's CDR3 is CASLPLDSDSYEQYF. The CDR3 DNA reads as TGTGCCAGCCTTCCGCTAGACAGCGACTCCTACGAGCAGTACTTC.

The V and J genes are TRBV19 and TRBJ2-1, with TRBD2 matching over 9 bases. The length of the CDR3 is 15 residues. CDR1 is LNHDA and CDR2 is SQIVND in the germline V gene (reference sequence). The J segment lost 0 bases and the V segment lost 6 bases, leaving 3 bases of the junction unmatched. Here the CDR3 DNA reads TGTGCCAGTAGGATTAGCGGGAGCTCCTACAATGAGCAGTTCTTC. This encodes CASRISGSSYNEQFF.

The rearrangement joins TRBV10-3 to TRBJ1-6, with TRBD1 identical over 7 bases. V lost 7 bases and J lost 10; bases outside the gene matches: 10. The CDR3 runs 14 residues. Germline loops: CDR1 ENHRY, CDR2 SYGVKD. The CDR3 DNA sequence: TGTGCCATCAACCCGACAGGGCTAGAGTCACCCCTCCACTTT. It yields the protein CAINPTGLESPLHF.

This clone turned up a few times. V and J are TRBV12-3 or TRBV12-4 and TRBJ1-1; TRBD1 matches 7 bases. The CDR3 length is 13 residues. Trimming at V came to 8 bases and at J to 1 base, leaving 4 bases not matched to a gene. In nucleotides, the CDR3 is TGTGCCAGCGGGACAGAGTCGAACACTGAAGCTTTCTTT. This encodes CASGTESNTEAFF.

This rearrangement joins TRBV6-1 to TRBJ2-1, with TRBD2 identical over 10 bases. The CDR3 spans 15 residues. Germline CDR1 and CDR2: MNHNS and SASEGT. The J segment lost 7 bases and the V segment lost 1 base, leaving 4 bases of the junction unmatched. CDR3: CASSEGVAGGNEQFF. DNA for the CDR3: TGTGCCAGCAGTGAAGGGGTAGCGGGAGGTAATGAGCAGTTCTTC.

The genes are TRBV4-3 and TRBJ2-5, with 8 positions matching TRBD2. The CDR3 extends over 15 amino acids. CDR1 is LGHNA and CDR2 is YSLEER in the germline V gene. V lost 0 bases, J lost 5 bases, and 5 bases stayed unmatched. The CDR3 region is CASSQEWTSLETQYF. The CDR3 DNA sequence: TGCGCCAGCAGCCAAGAATGGACTAGCTTGGAGACCCAGTACTTC.

The J gene is TRBJ1-2, the V gene TRBV9, with 9 bases that match TRBD1. CDR1 is SGDLS and CDR2 is YYNGEE in the germline V gene. There are 15 residues in the CDR3. V shed 3 bases and J 7 bases; nucleotides not matched to a gene: 10. The CDR3 sequence is CASSERTGAPLGYTF. The CDR3 DNA reads TGTGCCAGCAGCGAGCGGACAGGGGCCCCCCTTGGCTACACCTTC.

This clone came up once. This chain links TRBV7-9 with TRBJ1-5, with a tentative D call TRBD1 (6 bases). CDR1 is SEHNR, CDR2 FQNEAQ, per germline (reference sequence). This CDR3 has 15 amino acids. Trimming removed 1 base from V and 6 bases from J, with 13 bases in between. The CDR3 nucleotides are TGTGCCAGCAGCTTAGGAGGGGGAGGGCCTCAGCCCCAGCATTTT. It is translated as CASSLGGGGPQPQHF.

This clone was observed once. The chain uses TRBV11-2 and TRBJ2-1, with D hard to call. The germline V gene encodes CDR1 SGHAT and CDR2 FQNNGV. Trimming left V 5 bases short and J 10 bases short, with 18 bases between. The CDR3 runs 14 residues. CDR3 region: CASSQSGLGSEQFF. CDR3 DNA sequence: TGTGCCAGCAGCCAAAGTGGCCTAGGATCCGAGCAGTTCTTC.

V is TRBV27 and J is TRBJ2-7; tentative D call: TRBD1 (5 bases). CDR3 length: 14 amino acids. Germline values: CDR1 MNHEY, CDR2 SMNVEV (reference sequence). V was trimmed by 5 bases and J by 3 bases, leaving 14 bases between them. The CDR3, as DNA: TGTGCCAGCAGTAACTCCGACAGAGTCTACGAGCAGTACTTC. This translates into CASSNSDRVYEQYF.